This entry features one T cell receptor (beta chain) sequence. This specimen belongs to a study of technical replicates of blood from a few donors. The method was immunoSEQ multiplex PCR; TCRdb's version includes in-frame clones alone and lacks a portion of them. This table has about 70,000 clones, around 97% appearing once. Sequencing was performed on T cells isolated from PBMCs. The sequence derives from a human donor in good health.

The CDR3 is CASSFDSQSSYEQYF. CDR3 in DNA: TGTGCCAGCAGCTTCGACAGCCAGAGCTCCTACGAGCAGTACTTC. V and J are TRBV11-2 and TRBJ2-7; the D gene is possibly TRBD1 (5 bases). Germline assignment: CDR1 SGHAT and CDR2 FQNNGV. The CDR3 is 15 amino acids. V shed 3 bases and J shed 0 bases, with 12 bases lying between them.